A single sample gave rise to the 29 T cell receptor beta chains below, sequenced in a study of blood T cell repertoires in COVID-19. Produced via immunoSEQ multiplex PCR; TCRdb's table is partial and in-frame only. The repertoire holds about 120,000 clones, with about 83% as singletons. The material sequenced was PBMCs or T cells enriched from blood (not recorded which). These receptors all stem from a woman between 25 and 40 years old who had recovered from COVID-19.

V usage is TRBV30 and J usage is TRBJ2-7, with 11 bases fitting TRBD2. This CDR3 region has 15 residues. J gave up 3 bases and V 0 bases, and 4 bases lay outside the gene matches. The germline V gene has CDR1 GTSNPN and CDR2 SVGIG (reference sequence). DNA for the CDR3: TGTGCCTGGAGTGTACGTCTAGCGGGAGGCTACGAGCAGTACTTC. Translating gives CAWSVRLAGGYEQYF.

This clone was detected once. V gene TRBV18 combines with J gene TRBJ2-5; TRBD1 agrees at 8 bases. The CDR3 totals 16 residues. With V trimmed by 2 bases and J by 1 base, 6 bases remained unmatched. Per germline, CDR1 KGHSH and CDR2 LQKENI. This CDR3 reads CASSPKDRDPQETQYF. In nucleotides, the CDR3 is TGTGCCAGCTCACCAAAGGACAGGGACCCCCAAGAGACCCAGTACTTC.

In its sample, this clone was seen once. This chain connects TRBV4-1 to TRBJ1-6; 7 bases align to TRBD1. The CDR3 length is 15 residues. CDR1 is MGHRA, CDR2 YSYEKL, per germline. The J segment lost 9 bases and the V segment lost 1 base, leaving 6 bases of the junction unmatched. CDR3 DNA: TGCGCCAGCAGCCAAGTTATCGACAGGGCTTCACCCCTCCACTTT. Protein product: CASSQVIDRASPLHF.

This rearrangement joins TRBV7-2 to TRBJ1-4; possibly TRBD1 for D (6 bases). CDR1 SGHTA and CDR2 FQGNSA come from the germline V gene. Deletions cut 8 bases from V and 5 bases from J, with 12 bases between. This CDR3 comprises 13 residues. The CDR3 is CASARTENEKLFF. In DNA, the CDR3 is TGTGCCAGCGCAAGGACAGAGAATGAAAAACTGTTTTTT.

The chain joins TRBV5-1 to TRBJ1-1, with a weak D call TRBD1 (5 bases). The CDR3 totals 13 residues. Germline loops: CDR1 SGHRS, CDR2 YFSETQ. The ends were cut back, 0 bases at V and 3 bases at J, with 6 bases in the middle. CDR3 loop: CASSLGRDTEAFF. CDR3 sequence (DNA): TGCGCCAGCAGCTTGGGCAGGGACACTGAAGCTTTCTTT. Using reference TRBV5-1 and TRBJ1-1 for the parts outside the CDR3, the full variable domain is KAGVTQTPRYLIKTRGQQVTLSCSPISGHRSVSWYQQTPGQGLQFLFEYFSETQRNKGNFPGRFSGRQFSNSRSEMNVSTLELGDSALYLCASSLGRDTEAFFGQGTRLTVV.

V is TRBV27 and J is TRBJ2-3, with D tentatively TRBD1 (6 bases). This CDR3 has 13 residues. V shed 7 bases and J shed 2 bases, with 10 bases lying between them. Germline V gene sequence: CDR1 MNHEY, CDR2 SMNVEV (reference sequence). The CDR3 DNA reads TGTGCCAGCAAAACAGGGTACACAGATACGCAGTATTTT. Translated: CASKTGYTDTQYF.

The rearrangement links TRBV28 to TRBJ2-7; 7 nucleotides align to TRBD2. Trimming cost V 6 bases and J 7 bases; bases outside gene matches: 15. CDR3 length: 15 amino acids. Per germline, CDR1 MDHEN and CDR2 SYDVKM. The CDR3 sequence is CASSLRVAGVGEQYF. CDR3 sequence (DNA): TGTGCCAGCAGCCTCCGCGTCGCGGGAGTGGGTGAGCAGTACTTC.

This CDR3 reads CASSPSSGRGPGELFF. CDR3 bases: TGTGCCAGCAGCCCTAGTAGCGGTCGTGGACCCGGGGAGCTGTTTTTT. The chain employs TRBV9 and TRBJ2-2; D possibly corresponds to TRBD2 (6 bases). CDR1 and CDR2 from the germline V gene are SGDLS and YYNGEE. Trimming shortened V by 4 bases and J by 6 bases, and 19 bases separated the two germline ends. CDR3 length: 16 amino acids.

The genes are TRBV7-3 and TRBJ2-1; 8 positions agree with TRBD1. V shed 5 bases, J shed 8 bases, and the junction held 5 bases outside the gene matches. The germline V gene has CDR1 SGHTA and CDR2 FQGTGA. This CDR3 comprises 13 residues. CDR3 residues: CASSRDRKYEQFF. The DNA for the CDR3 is TGTGCCAGCAGCAGGGACAGGAAGTATGAGCAGTTCTTC.

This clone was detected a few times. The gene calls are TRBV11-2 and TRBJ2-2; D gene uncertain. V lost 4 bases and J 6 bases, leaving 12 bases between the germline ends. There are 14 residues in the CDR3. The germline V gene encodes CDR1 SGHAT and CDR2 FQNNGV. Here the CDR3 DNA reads TGTGCCAGCAGCTCCGGGTTGGTAGCCGGGGAGCTGTTTTTT. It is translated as CASSSGLVAGELFF. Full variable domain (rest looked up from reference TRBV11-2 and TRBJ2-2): EAGVAQSPRYKIIEKRQSVAFWCNPISGHATLYWYQQILGQGPKLLIQFQNNGVVDDSQLPKDRFSAERLKGVDSTLKIQPAKLEDSAVYLCASSSGLVAGELFFGEGSRLTVL.

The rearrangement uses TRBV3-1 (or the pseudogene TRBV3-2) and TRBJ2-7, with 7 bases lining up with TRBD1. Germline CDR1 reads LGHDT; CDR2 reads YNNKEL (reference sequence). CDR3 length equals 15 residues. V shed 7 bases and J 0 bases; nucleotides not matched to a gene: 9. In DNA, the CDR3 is TGTGCCAGCACGCCAAATTCAGGGGGCTCCTACGAGCAGTACTTC. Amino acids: CASTPNSGGSYEQYF.

In DNA, the CDR3 is TGTGCCAGCAGTCTAGCGGGGGTCCGTGATACGCAGTATTTT. Translated, it gives CASSLAGVRDTQYF. The chain employs TRBV9 and TRBJ2-3, with 10 nucleotides matching TRBD2. This CDR3 region has 14 residues. The V segment lost 5 bases and the J segment 6 bases; nucleotides outside the gene matches: 6. The germline CDR1 and CDR2 sequences are SGDLS and YYNGEE.

CDR3 DNA sequence: TGTGCCACCAAGGGGACAGCTAGCACAGATACGCAGTATTTT. Its translation: CATKGTASTDTQYF. The chain is built from TRBV24-1 and TRBJ2-3; TRBD1 matches at 7 bases. The J segment lost 0 bases and the V segment lost 8 bases, leaving 4 bases of the junction unmatched. There are 14 residues in the CDR3. The V gene's germline CDR1 is KGHDR and CDR2 SFDVKD.

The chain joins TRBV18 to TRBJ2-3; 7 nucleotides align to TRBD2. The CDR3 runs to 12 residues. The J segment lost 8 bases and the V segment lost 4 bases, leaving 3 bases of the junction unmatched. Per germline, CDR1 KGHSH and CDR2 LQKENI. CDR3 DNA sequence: TGTGCCAGCTCACTTGCGGGAGCTACGCAGTATTTT. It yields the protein CASSLAGATQYF.

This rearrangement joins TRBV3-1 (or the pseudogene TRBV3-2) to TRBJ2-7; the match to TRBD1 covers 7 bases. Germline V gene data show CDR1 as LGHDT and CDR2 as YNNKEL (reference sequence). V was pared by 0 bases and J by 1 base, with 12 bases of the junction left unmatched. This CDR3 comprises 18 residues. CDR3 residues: CASSQDEALPTGSYEQYF. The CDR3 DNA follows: TGTGCCAGCAGCCAAGATGAAGCACTCCCGACAGGGTCCTACGAGCAGTACTTC.

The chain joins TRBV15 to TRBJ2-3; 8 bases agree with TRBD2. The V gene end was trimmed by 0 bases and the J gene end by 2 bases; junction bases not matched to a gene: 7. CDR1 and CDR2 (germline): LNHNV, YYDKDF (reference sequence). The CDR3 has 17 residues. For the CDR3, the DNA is TGTGCCACCAGCAGAGATTCCAGCGGGAGAACCACAGATACGCAGTATTTT. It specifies CATSRDSSGRTTDTQYF.

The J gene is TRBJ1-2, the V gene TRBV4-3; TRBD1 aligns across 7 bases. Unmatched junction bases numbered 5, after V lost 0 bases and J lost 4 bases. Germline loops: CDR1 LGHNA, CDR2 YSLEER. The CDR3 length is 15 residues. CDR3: CASSQDPGQFYGYTF. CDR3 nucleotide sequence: TGCGCCAGCAGCCAAGACCCGGGACAGTTCTATGGCTACACCTTC.

As DNA, the CDR3 is TGTGCCATCAGTGCCCGACTAGCGGGAGGGGATACGCAGTATTTT. Protein: CAISARLAGGDTQYF. J is TRBJ2-3 and V is TRBV10-3; 14 bases match TRBD2. This CDR3 comprises 15 residues. Losses at the gene ends were 4 bases for V and 6 bases for J; bases not matched to a gene: 3. Germline-derived CDR1 and CDR2 are ENHRY and SYGVKD.

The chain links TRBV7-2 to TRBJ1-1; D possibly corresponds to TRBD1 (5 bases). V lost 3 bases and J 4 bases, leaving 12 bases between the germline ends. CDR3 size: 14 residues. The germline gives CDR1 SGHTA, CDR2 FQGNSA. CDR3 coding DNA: TGTGCCAGCAGCTTTCTCAGGGTTGGCACTGAAGCTTTCTTT. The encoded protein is CASSFLRVGTEAFF. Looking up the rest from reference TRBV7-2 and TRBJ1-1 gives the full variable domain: GAGVSQSPSNKVTEKGKDVELRCDPISGHTALYWYRQSLGQGLEFLIYFQGNSAPDKSGLPSDRFSAERTGGSVSTLTIQRTQQEDSAVYLCASSFLRVGTEAFFGQGTRLTVV.

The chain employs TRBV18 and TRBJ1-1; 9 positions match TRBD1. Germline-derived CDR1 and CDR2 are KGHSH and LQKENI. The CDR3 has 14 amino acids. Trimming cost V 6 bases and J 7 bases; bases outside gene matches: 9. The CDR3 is CASSLGQGSGEAFF. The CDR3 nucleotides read TGTGCCAGCTCCCTCGGACAGGGGTCGGGTGAAGCTTTCTTT.

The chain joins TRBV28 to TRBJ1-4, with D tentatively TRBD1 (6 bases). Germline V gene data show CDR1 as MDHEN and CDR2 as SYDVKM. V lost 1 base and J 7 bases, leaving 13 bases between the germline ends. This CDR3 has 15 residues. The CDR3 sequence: CASSLSTGSGEKLFF. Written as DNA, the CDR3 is TGTGCCAGCAGTTTATCTACAGGGTCGGGTGAAAAACTGTTTTTT.

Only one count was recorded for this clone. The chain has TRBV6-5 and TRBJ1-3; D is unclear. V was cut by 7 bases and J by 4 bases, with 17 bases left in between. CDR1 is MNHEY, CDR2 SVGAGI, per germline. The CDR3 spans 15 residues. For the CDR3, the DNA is TGTGCCAGCACCGACCGCATTGGGCGAGGAAACACCATATATTTT. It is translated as CASTDRIGRGNTIYF.

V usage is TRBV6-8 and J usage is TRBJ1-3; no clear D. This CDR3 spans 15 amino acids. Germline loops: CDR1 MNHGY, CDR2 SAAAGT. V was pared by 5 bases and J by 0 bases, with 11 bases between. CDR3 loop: CASSSGLFSGNTIYF. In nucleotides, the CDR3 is TGTGCCAGCAGTAGCGGACTATTCTCTGGAAACACCATATATTTT.

The CDR3 DNA is TGCAGCGTTGTCCCGGGACAGTTCATGAACACTGAAGCTTTCTTT. This encodes CSVVPGQFMNTEAFF. The V call is TRBV29-1, the J call TRBJ1-1; TRBD1 agrees at 7 bases. Germline CDR1 and CDR2: SQVTM and ANQGSEA. The CDR3 has 15 amino acids. V lost 4 bases, J lost 0 bases, and 8 bases stayed unmatched.

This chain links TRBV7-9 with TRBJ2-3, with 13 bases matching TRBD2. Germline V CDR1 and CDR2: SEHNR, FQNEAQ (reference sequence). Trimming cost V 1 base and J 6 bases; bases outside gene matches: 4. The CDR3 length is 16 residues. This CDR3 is CASSLGTSGSRDTQYF. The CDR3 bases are TGTGCCAGCAGCTTAGGGACTAGCGGGAGTCGGGATACGCAGTATTTT.

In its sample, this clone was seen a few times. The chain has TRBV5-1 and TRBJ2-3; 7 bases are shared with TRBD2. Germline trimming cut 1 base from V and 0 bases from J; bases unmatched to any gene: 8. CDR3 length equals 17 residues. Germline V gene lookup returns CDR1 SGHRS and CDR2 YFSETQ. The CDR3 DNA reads TGCGCCAGCAGCTTGCCGCTAGCGGTCCCTAGCACAGATACGCAGTATTTT. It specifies CASSLPLAVPSTDTQYF.

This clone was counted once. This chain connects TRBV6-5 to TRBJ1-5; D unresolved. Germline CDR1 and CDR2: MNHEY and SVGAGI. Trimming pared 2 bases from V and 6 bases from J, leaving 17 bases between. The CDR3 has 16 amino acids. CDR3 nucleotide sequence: TGTGCCAGCAGTTACGCCATACGGGGTGCGGTTCAGCCCCAGCATTTT. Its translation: CASSYAIRGAVQPQHF.

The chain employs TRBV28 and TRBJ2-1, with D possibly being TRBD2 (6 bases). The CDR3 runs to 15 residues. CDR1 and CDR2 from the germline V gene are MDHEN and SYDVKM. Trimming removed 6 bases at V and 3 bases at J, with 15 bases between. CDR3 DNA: TGTGCCAGCAGCCAAACTAGCCCCTACTACAATGAGCAGTTCTTC. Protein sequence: CASSQTSPYYNEQFF.

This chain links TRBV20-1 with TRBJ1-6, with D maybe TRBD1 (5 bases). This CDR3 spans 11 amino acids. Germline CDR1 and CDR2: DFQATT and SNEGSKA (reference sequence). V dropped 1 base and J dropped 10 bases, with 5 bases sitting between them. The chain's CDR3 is CSARGGSPLHF. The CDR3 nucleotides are TGCAGTGCTAGAGGGGGCTCACCCCTCCACTTT.